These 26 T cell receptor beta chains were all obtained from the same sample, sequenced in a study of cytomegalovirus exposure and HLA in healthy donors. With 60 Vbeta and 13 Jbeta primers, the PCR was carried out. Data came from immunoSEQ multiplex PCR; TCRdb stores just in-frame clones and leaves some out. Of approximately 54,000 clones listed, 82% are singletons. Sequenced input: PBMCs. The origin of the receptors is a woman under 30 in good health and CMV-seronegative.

The CDR3 here is CASSGETSGTSSGANVLTF. DNA of the CDR3: TGTGCCAGCAGTGGAGAGACTAGCGGGACCTCCTCTGGGGCCAACGTCCTGACTTTC. The rearrangement links TRBV28 to TRBJ2-6; 11 bases align to TRBD2. The V and J ends lost 5 bases and 0 bases, in that order; junction bases with no gene match: 9. Germline CDR1 is MDHEN and CDR2 is SYDVKM. The CDR3 runs 19 residues.

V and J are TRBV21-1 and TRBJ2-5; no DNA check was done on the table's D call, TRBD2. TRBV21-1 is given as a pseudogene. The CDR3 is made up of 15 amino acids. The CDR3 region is CASSKREAGQETQYF. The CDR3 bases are TGTGCCAGCAGCAAACGGGAAGCGGGCCAAGAGACCCAGTACTTC.

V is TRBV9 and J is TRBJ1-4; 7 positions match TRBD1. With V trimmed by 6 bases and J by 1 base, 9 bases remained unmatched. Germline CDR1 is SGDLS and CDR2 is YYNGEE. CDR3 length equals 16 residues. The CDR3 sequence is CASTAGGGGTNEKLFF. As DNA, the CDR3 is TGTGCCAGCACCGCAGGGGGTGGAGGAACTAATGAAAAACTGTTTTTT.

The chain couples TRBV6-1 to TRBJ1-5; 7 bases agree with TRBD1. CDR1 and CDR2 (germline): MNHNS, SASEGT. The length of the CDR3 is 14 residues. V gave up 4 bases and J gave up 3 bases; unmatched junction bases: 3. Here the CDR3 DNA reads TGTGCCAGCAGTGGACAGGGCTTCAATCAGCCCCAGCATTTT. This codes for CASSGQGFNQPQHF.

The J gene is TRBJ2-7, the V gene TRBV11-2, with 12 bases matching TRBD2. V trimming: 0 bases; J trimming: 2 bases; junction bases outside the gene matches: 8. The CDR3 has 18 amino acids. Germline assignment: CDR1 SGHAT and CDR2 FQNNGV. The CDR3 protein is CASSLDLPASGRAYEQYF. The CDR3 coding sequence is TGTGCCAGCAGCTTAGATTTACCGGCTAGCGGGAGGGCCTACGAGCAGTACTTC.

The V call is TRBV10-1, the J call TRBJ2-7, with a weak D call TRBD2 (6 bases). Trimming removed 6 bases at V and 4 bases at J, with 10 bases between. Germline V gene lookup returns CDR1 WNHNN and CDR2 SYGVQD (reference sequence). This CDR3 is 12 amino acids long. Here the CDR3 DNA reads TGCGCCAGCAGCCACGGGGGTTACGAGCAGTACTTC. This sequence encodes CASSHGGYEQYF.

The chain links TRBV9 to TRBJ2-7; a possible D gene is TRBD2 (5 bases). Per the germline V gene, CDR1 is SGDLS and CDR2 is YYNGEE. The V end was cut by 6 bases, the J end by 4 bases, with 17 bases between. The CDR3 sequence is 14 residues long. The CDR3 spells CASNPDGIGYEQYF. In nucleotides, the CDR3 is TGTGCCAGCAACCCCGACGGGATTGGGTACGAGCAGTACTTC.

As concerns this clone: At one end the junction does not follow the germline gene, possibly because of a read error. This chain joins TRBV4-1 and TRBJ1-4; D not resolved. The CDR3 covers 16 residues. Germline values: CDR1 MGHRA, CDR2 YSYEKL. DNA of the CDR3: TGCGCCAGCGGCCAAGATATTAGCCGGGTTAATGGAAAACTGTTTTTT. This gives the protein CASGQDISRVNGKLFF.

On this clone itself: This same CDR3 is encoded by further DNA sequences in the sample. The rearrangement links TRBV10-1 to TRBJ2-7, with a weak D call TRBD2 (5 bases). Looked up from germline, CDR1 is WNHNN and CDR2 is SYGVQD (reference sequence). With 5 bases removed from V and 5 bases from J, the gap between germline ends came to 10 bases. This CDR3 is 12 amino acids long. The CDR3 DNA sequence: TGCGCCAGCAGTTCAGGACTGGACGAGCAGTACTTC. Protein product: CASSSGLDEQYF.

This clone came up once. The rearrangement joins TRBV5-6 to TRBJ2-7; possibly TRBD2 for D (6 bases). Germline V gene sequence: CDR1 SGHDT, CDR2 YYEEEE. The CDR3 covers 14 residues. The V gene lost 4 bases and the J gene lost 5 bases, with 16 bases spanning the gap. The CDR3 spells CASSPGGRRNEQYF. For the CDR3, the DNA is TGTGCCAGCAGCCCTGGAGGGAGGAGGAACGAGCAGTACTTC.

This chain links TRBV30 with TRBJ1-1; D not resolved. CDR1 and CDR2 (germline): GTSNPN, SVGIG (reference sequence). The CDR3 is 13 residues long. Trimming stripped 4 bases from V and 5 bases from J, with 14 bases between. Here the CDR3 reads CAWTISARTEAFF. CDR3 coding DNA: TGTGCCTGGACGATCTCAGCGAGGACTGAAGCTTTCTTT. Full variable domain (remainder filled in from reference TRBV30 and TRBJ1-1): SQTIHQWPATLVQPVGSPLSLECTVEGTSNPNLYWYRQAAGRGLQLLFYSVGIGQISSEVPQNLSASRPQDRQFILSSKKLLLSDSGFYLCAWTISARTEAFFGQGTRLTVV.

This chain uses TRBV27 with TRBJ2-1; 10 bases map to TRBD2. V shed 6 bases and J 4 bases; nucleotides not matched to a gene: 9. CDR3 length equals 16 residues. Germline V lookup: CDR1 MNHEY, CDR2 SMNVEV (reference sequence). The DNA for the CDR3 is TGTGCCAGCAGACTTGGGCGGACTAGCGGTTACAATGAGCAGTTCTTC. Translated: CASRLGRTSGYNEQFF.

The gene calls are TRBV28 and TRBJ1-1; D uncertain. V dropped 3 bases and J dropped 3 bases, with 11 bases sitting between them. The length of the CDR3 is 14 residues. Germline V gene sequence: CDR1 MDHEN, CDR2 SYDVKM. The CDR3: CASSLGGDDTEAFF. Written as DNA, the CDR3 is TGTGCCAGCAGTTTGGGCGGGGATGACACTGAAGCTTTCTTT.

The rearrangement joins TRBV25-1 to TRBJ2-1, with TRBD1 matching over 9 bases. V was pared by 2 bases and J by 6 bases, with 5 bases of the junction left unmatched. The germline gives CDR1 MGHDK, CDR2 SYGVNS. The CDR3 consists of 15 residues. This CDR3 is CASSEGTGISNEQFF. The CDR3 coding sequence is TGTGCCAGCAGTGAAGGGACAGGGATCTCCAATGAGCAGTTCTTC.

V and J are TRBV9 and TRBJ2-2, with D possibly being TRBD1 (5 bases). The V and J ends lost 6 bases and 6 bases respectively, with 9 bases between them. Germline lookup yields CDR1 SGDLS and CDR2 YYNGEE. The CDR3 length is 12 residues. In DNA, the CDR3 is TGTGCCAGCACCCTCAGGGCCGGGGAGCTGTTTTTT. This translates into CASTLRAGELFF. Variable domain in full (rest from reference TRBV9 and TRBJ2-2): DSGVTQTPKHLITATGQRVTLRCSPRSGDLSVYWYQQSLDQGLQFLIQYYNGEERAKGNILERFSAQQFPDLHSELNLSSLELGDSALYFCASTLRAGELFFGEGSRLTVL.

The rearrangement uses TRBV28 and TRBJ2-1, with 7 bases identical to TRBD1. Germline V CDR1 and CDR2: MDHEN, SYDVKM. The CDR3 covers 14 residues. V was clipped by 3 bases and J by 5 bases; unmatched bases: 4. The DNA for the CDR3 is TGTGCCAGCAGTTTGACAGGGATGGACAATGAGCAGTTCTTC. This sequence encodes CASSLTGMDNEQFF.

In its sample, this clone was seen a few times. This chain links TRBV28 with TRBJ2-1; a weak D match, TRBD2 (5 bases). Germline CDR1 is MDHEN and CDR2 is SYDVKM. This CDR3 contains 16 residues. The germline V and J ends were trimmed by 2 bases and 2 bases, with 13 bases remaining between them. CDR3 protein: CASSLAGISTYNEQFF. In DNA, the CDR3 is TGTGCCAGCAGTTTAGCCGGGATCTCCACCTACAATGAGCAGTTCTTC.

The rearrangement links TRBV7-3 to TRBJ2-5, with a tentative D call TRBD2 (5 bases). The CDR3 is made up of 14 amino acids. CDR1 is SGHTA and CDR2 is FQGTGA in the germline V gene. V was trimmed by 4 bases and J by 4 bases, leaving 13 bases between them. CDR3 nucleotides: TGTGCCAGCAGCTCCCCGGGAAAGGTAGAGACCCAGTACTTC. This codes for CASSSPGKVETQYF.

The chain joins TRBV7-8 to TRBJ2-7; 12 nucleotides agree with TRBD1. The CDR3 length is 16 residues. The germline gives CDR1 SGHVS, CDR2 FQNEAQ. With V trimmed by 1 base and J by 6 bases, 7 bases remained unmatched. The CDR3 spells CASSLGSGTGGLEQYF. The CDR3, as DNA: TGTGCCAGCAGCTTAGGATCCGGGACAGGGGGCCTCGAGCAGTACTTC.

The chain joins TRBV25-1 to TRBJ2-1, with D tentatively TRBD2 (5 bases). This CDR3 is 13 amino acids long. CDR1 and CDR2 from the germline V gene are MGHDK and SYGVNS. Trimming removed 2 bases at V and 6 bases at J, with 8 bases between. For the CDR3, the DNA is TGTGCCAGCAGTGAACTAGCTGTCAATGAGCAGTTCTTC. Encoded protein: CASSELAVNEQFF.

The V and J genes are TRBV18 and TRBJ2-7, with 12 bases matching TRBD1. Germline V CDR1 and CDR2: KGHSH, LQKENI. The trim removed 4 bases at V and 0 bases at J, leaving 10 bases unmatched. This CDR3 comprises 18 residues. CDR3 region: CASSQGTGGVGASYEQYF. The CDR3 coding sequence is TGTGCCAGCTCACAAGGGACAGGGGGCGTGGGGGCCTCCTACGAGCAGTACTTC.

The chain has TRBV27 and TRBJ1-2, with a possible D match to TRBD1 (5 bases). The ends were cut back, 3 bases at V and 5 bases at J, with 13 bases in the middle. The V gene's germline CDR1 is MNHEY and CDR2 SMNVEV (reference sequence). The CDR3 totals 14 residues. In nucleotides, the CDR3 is TGTGCCAGCAGTTTGAGGCAGGGTCTTTATGGCTACACCTTC. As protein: CASSLRQGLYGYTF.

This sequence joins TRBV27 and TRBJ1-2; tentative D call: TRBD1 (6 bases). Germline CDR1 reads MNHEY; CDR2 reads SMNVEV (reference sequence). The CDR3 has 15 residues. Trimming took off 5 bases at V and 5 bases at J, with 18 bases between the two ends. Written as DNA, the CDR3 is TGTGCCAGCAGTCCCGAAACGACAGGCTTATATGGCTACACCTTC. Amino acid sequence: CASSPETTGLYGYTF.

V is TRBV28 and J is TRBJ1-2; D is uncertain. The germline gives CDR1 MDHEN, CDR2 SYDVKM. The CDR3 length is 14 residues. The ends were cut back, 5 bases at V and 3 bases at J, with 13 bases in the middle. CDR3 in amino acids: CASSPPVSYYGYTF. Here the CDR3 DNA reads TGTGCCAGCAGTCCCCCCGTTTCGTACTATGGCTACACCTTC.

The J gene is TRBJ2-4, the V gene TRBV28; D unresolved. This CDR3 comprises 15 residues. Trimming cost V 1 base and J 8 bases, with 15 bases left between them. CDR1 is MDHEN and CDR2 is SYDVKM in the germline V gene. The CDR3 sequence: CASSLLRGVGDIQYF. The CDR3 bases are TGTGCCAGCAGTTTATTGAGAGGAGTCGGAGACATTCAGTACTTC.

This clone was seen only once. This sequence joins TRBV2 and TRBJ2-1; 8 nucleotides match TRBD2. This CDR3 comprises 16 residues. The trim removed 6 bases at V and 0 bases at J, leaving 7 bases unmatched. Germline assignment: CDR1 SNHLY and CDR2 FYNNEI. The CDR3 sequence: CASREIAGNSYNEQFF. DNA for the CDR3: TGTGCCAGCAGAGAAATAGCGGGAAACTCCTACAATGAGCAGTTCTTC.